This passage covers 31 T cell receptor beta chains from one sample sequenced in a study of T-cell memory formation after mild COVID-19 (dated by TCRdb to the early 2020s). Receptors were amplified or captured by 5' RACE. The reads were generated on an Illumina NovaSeq 6000. TCRdb's own reprocessing of the public reads used fastp at Q25 and MiXCR and kept productive beta chains. Every distinct CDR3 protein forms one entry, paired with its most common genes and DNA. The sample contains approximately 300,000 distinct CDR3 sequences, 15% of them found a single time. The ten largest clones add up to roughly a fifth of the sample. Specimen: PBMCs or a T cell subset sorted from them (not recorded which). The receptors stem from a man aged 18 to 29 who had mild COVID-19 (a few samples of this study predate the infection). The sample titles of this study are shuffled in the database, so cell type and time point are left out; the donor was told from shared clones.

There are a few counts of this clonotype. The CDR3 DNA follows: TGTGCCAGCAGCTTAGGGAGGGGGGGTCGAACGATTTCACCCCTCCACTTT. Protein: CASSLGRGGRTISPLHF. This chain joins TRBV7-8 and TRBJ1-6; possible D gene TRBD1, 6 bases. V shed 1 base and J shed 9 bases, with 19 bases lying between them. In germline, CDR1 is SGHVS, CDR2 FQNEAQ. The CDR3 has 17 residues.

In its sample, this clonotype was seen a few times. V is TRBV2 and J is TRBJ2-3; 11 nucleotides line up with TRBD2. The CDR3 is 15 amino acids. The V gene's germline CDR1 is SNHLY and CDR2 FYNNEI. The V segment lost 6 bases and the J segment 8 bases; nucleotides outside the gene matches: 10. DNA of the CDR3: TGTGCCAGCAGCCCCAATAGCGGGGGGGCCGGTACGCAGTATTTT. Its protein product is CASSPNSGGAGTQYF.

The V and J genes are TRBV12-3 or TRBV12-4 and TRBJ2-7, with D unclear. Deletions cut 6 bases from V and 0 bases from J, with 9 bases between. The CDR3 is made up of 13 amino acids. The CDR3 here is CASSFRPSYEQYF. CDR3 bases: TGTGCCAGCAGCTTTAGACCCTCCTACGAGCAGTACTTC.

This clonotype came up many times. The rearrangement links TRBV7-2 to TRBJ1-5; D not resolved. This CDR3 comprises 14 residues. Germline lookup yields CDR1 SGHTA and CDR2 FQGNSA. The V gene lost 3 bases and the J gene lost 4 bases, with 10 bases spanning the gap. Here the CDR3 reads CASSFSFGNQPQHF. The CDR3 region has the DNA TGTGCCAGCAGCTTTTCATTCGGTAATCAGCCCCAGCATTTT.

This clonotype was counted ten times or more. The rearrangement uses TRBV5-1 and TRBJ2-2; D call uncertain. Germline V gene data show CDR1 as SGHRS and CDR2 as YFSETQ. The CDR3 consists of 13 residues. The V end lost 7 bases, the J end lost 1 base, and 8 bases lay between the germline ends. The CDR3 loop is CASGPRNTGELFF. In nucleotides, the CDR3 is TGCGCCAGCGGGCCAAGGAACACCGGGGAGCTGTTTTTT.

This clonotype has just a few counts. The V call is TRBV4-1, the J call TRBJ2-1; tentatively, D is TRBD1 (6 bases). Germline lookup yields CDR1 MGHRA and CDR2 YSYEKL. The CDR3 spans 15 residues. Between the trimmed V and J ends, which lost 4 bases and 7 bases, there was a span of 17 bases. The CDR3 loop is CASSRPGIQGNEQFF. CDR3 bases: TGCGCCAGCAGCCGTCCAGGTATACAGGGAAATGAGCAGTTCTTC.

Only a few counts were recorded for this clonotype. The V gene is TRBV5-1, the J gene TRBJ2-7; TRBD2 is a possible D gene (5 bases). V was cut by 2 bases and J by 4 bases, with 10 bases left in between. CDR1 SGHRS and CDR2 YFSETQ come from the germline V gene. The CDR3 has 13 residues. CDR3 nucleotides: TGCGCCAGCAGCTTCGGGGTGGGTTACGAGCAGTACGTC. It yields the protein CASSFGVGYEQYV.

This rearrangement joins TRBV29-1 to TRBJ1-3; TRBD1 is a possible D gene (6 bases). Per germline, CDR1 SQVTM and CDR2 ANQGSEA. The CDR3 totals 13 residues. The V end lost 8 bases, the J end lost 0 bases, and 11 bases lay between the germline ends. The CDR3, as DNA: TGCAGCTTCAGGGGAAGCTCTGGAAACACCATATATTTT. Translated: CSFRGSSGNTIYF.

This clonotype was observed a few times. V usage is TRBV7-9 and J usage is TRBJ2-5; D might be TRBD2 (6 bases). The CDR3 extends over 14 amino acids. V lost 5 bases and J lost 4, with 14 bases in between. Germline V CDR1 and CDR2: SEHNR, FQNEAQ (reference sequence). In DNA, the CDR3 is TGTGCCAGCAGCAGCCTTTGGGGAGGAGAGACCCAGTACTTC. Residues: CASSSLWGGETQYF.

Notes on this clonotype: A read error is likely, as this CDR3 ends without the conserved phenylalanine or tryptophan. The DNA is omitted, as the CDR3 cannot be located on it reliably, and the CDR3 follows TCRdb's listing. The V gene is TRBV7-9, the J gene TRBJ1-1; the table's D call TRBD1 went unverified against the DNA. Termini included, the CDR3 measures 12 amino acids. Germline V gene data show CDR1 as SEHNR and CDR2 as FQNEAQ (reference sequence). The CDR3 protein is CASSPDRGLREV.

This clonotype was counted many times. The V gene is TRBV9, the J gene TRBJ2-1, with D possibly TRBD2 on 5 matching bases. V lost 4 bases to trimming and J lost 0 bases, with 14 bases between them. The CDR3 totals 16 residues. Germline V gene sequence: CDR1 SGDLS, CDR2 YYNGEE. The CDR3 sequence: CASSLLFSVSYNEQFF. For the CDR3, the DNA is TGTGCCAGCAGCCTGCTTTTTAGCGTCTCCTACAATGAGCAGTTCTTC.

The gene calls are TRBV5-1 and TRBJ1-1; the D gene is possibly TRBD1 (6 bases). The germline V and J ends were trimmed by 2 bases and 1 base, with 9 bases remaining between them. CDR3 length: 14 amino acids. Per germline, CDR1 SGHRS and CDR2 YFSETQ. DNA of the CDR3: TGCGCCAGCAGCTTCGAGACAGGGAACACTGAAGCTTTCTTT. Its translation: CASSFETGNTEAFF.

This clonotype came up a few times. The rearrangement links TRBV5-1 to TRBJ2-7; D gene uncertain. The CDR3 has 14 amino acids. Trimming took off 2 bases at V and 3 bases at J, with 12 bases between the two ends. From germline, CDR1 is SGHRS and CDR2 YFSETQ. As DNA, the CDR3 is TGCGCCAGCAGCTTTGCAGGAGACCTCTACGAGCAGTACTTC. It translates to CASSFAGDLYEQYF.

This clonotype showed up many times. V gene TRBV5-1 combines with J gene TRBJ2-1; TRBD1 aligns across 7 bases. The ends lost 0 bases at V and 7 bases at J; junction bases unmatched: 10. The CDR3 sequence is 16 residues long. Germline V gives CDR1 SGHRS, CDR2 YFSETQ. The CDR3 protein is CASSLAEGQLGNEQFF. The CDR3 DNA follows: TGCGCCAGCAGCTTGGCCGAGGGACAGTTAGGGAATGAGCAGTTCTTC.

This clonotype has a count of ten or more. V and J are TRBV5-1 and TRBJ2-1, with D maybe TRBD1 (5 bases). V was cut by 2 bases and J by 6 bases, with 21 bases left in between. Germline V gives CDR1 SGHRS, CDR2 YFSETQ. The CDR3 extends over 17 amino acids. The CDR3 bases are TGCGCCAGCAGCTTCGCCTTGGACATTAGAGCTAGCAATGAGCAGTTCTTC. It is translated as CASSFALDIRASNEQFF.

This clonotype was observed a handful of times. The genes are TRBV7-9 and TRBJ1-3; TRBD1 matches at 9 bases. The CDR3 length is 15 residues. Germline loops: CDR1 SEHNR, CDR2 FQNEAQ (reference sequence). The V and J ends lost 7 bases and 3 bases, in that order; junction bases with no gene match: 7. The CDR3 spells CASIQGALLGNTIYF. CDR3 nucleotides: TGTGCCAGCATACAGGGGGCGCTTCTTGGAAACACCATATATTTT.

This sequence joins TRBV30 and TRBJ2-1, with unresolved D. The CDR3 is 12 residues long. V was trimmed by 0 bases and J by 13 bases, leaving 13 bases between them. CDR1 and CDR2 from the germline V gene are GTSNPN and SVGIG (reference sequence). The CDR3 DNA sequence: TGTGCCTGGAGTGTAGGGCAGGCTTCCCAGTTCTTC. This encodes CAWSVGQASQFF.

Only a few counts were recorded for this clonotype. CDR3 nucleotides: TGTGCCAGCAGTACAGGGAATCATTCACCCCTCCACTTT. This encodes CASSTGNHSPLHF. The chain has TRBV12-3 or TRBV12-4 and TRBJ1-6; D might be TRBD1 (6 bases). CDR3 length equals 13 residues. Trimming pared 5 bases from V and 8 bases from J, leaving 10 bases between.

This clonotype was counted a few times. This chain connects TRBV5-1 to TRBJ2-5; 10 positions agree with TRBD2. CDR1 and CDR2 (germline): SGHRS, YFSETQ. CDR3 length: 15 residues. V shed 1 base and J 4 bases; nucleotides not matched to a gene: 4. The CDR3 reads CASSLSGGASETQYF. The CDR3 bases are TGCGCCAGCAGCTTGAGCGGGGGGGCTTCAGAGACCCAGTACTTC.

The chain joins TRBV20-1 to TRBJ2-1; D uncertain. CDR1 is DFQATT, CDR2 SNEGSKA, per germline (reference sequence). The CDR3 contains 14 residues. Trimming took off 5 bases at V and 0 bases at J, with 11 bases between the two ends. CDR3 bases: TGCAGTGCTTCCCTACATAGCTCCTACAATGAGCAGTTCTTC. It yields the protein CSASLHSSYNEQFF.

This clonotype was seen repeatedly, ten times or more. This rearrangement joins TRBV7-8 to TRBJ1-5; D unresolved. CDR3 length: 14 amino acids. V was pared by 1 base and J by 0 bases, with 4 bases between. Germline V gives CDR1 SGHVS, CDR2 FQNEAQ. The CDR3: CASSLVYSNQPQHF. CDR3 DNA: TGTGCCAGCAGCTTAGTGTATAGCAATCAGCCCCAGCATTTT.

This clonotype was observed a handful of times. This chain connects TRBV6-5 to TRBJ1-2; 10 bases map to TRBD1. The CDR3 is 14 residues long. The junction had 6 bases not matched to a gene; V was cut back by 5 bases and J by 6 bases. The germline CDR1 and CDR2 sequences are MNHEY and SVGAGI. The CDR3 DNA reads as TGTGCCAGCAGTGGGGGGACAGGGGTTCATGGCTACACCTTC. Translating it yields CASSGGTGVHGYTF.

This clonotype was seen more than once but under ten times. The gene calls are TRBV5-8 and TRBJ2-7; the D is unclear. V dropped 2 bases and J dropped 6 bases, with 12 bases sitting between them. Germline-derived CDR1 and CDR2 are SGHTS and YDEGEE. This CDR3 spans 13 amino acids. CDR3 nucleotides: TGTGCCAGCAGCTTCGGGCAGTTTGCCGAGCAGTACGTC. Translated: CASSFGQFAEQYV.

V and J are TRBV5-1 and TRBJ1-1; 8 nucleotides agree with TRBD1. J gave up 3 bases and V 4 bases, and 11 bases lay outside the gene matches. The CDR3 is 16 amino acids. Germline V gene data show CDR1 as SGHRS and CDR2 as YFSETQ. CDR3 coding DNA: TGCGCCAGCAGCCATTGGGCCAACAGGGGGGACACTGAAGCTTTCTTT. Translating it yields CASSHWANRGDTEAFF.

The chain combines TRBV7-3 with TRBJ2-3; 8 bases are a match to TRBD2. With V trimmed by 5 bases and J by 7 bases, 8 bases remained unmatched. CDR3 length equals 14 residues. The germline CDR1 and CDR2 sequences are SGHTA and FQGTGA. The CDR3 DNA reads TGTGCCAGCAGCCTCGGGGGGGAAGTGAATACGCAGTATTTT. Amino acid sequence: CASSLGGEVNTQYF.

This clonotype was recorded at least ten times. This rearrangement joins TRBV7-8 to TRBJ2-1, with D unclear. This CDR3 region has 12 residues. From germline, CDR1 is SGHVS and CDR2 FQNEAQ. V was cut by 3 bases and J by 6 bases, with 6 bases left in between. The CDR3 reads CASSFGPNEQFF. In DNA, the CDR3 is TGTGCCAGCAGCTTCGGCCCCAATGAGCAGTTCTTC. Combining the CDR3 with reference TRBV7-8 and TRBJ2-1 gives the whole variable domain GAGVSQSPRYKVAKRGQDVALRCDPISGHVSLFWYQQALGQGPEFLTYFQNEAQLDKSGLPSDRFFAERPEGSVSTLKIQRTQQEDSAVYLCASSFGPNEQFFGPGTRLTVL.

The chain carries TRBV5-4 and TRBJ1-1; D is possibly TRBD1 (5 bases). Germline CDR1 SGHNT, CDR2 YYREEE (reference sequence). Trimming took off 6 bases at V and 5 bases at J, with 17 bases between the two ends. CDR3 size: 14 residues. CDR3 sequence (DNA): TGTGCCAGCACCCCCGGGGGAGGGCTGACTGAAGCTTTCTTT. Residues: CASTPGGGLTEAFF.

For this clonotype: Mismatch with germline at one junction end may stem from a read error. The chain links TRBV9 to TRBJ2-3; 10 bases are shared with TRBD2. The length of the CDR3 is 14 residues. Germline loops: CDR1 SGDLS, CDR2 YYNGEE. The CDR3 reads CGSSSRTSGDTQYF. The CDR3 coding sequence is TGTGGCAGCAGCTCCAGGACTAGCGGAGATACGCAGTATTTT.

This clonotype turned up a few times. The chain links TRBV5-5 to TRBJ2-3; D remains ambiguous. V was shortened by 3 bases and J by 6 bases, with 11 bases between the two germline ends. The CDR3 extends over 13 amino acids. Germline V CDR1 and CDR2: SGHKS, YYEKEE (reference sequence). This CDR3 is CASSSGLTDTQYF. The CDR3 DNA follows: TGTGCCAGCAGCTCCGGATTGACCGATACGCAGTATTTT.

The chain has TRBV7-2 and TRBJ2-2, with D tentatively TRBD1 (6 bases). The CDR3 runs to 18 residues. Germline V gives CDR1 SGHTA, CDR2 FQGNSA. V lost 1 base to trimming and J lost 1 base, with 16 bases between them. CDR3: CASSLEGVRTLNTGELFF. In DNA, the CDR3 is TGTGCCAGCAGCTTAGAGGGGGTTCGCACCTTGAACACCGGGGAGCTGTTTTTT.

This clonotype has just a few counts. V usage is TRBV5-1 and J usage is TRBJ1-1, with a tentative D call TRBD1 (6 bases). The CDR3 is made up of 15 amino acids. V gave up 4 bases and J gave up 4 bases, with 17 bases separating them. Germline V gene sequence: CDR1 SGHRS, CDR2 YFSETQ. The CDR3 DNA sequence: TGCGCCAGCAGCCCCCTCCCCGGGGGCCTCACTGAAGCTTTCTTT. It translates to CASSPLPGGLTEAFF.